Below are 20 T cell receptor beta chains sequenced from a single sample in a study of T cell changes during pregnancy in multiple sclerosis. Assay used: immunoSEQ multiplex PCR; TCRdb lists only in-frame clones, some missing. The sample consists of 75,000 to 100,000 clones, around 92% of them appearing once. The source material was peripheral blood, sampled after pregnancy. These receptors were collected from a female donor in good health, enrolled as a control in a pregnancy study.

The rearrangement uses TRBV6-6 and TRBJ2-1; 8 positions match TRBD2. The trim removed 2 bases at V and 11 bases at J, leaving 5 bases unmatched. This CDR3 comprises 13 residues. Germline lookup yields CDR1 MNHNY and CDR2 SVGAGI (reference sequence). The CDR3 DNA reads TGTGCCAGCAGTTACGACGGCGGGGGGAAGCAGTTCTTC. This translates into CASSYDGGGKQFF.

The chain combines TRBV7-3 with TRBJ2-4; 12 nucleotides line up with TRBD2. Trimming took 1 base from V and 6 from J; bases not matched to a gene: 13. This CDR3 is 19 amino acids long. The V gene's germline CDR1 is SGHTA and CDR2 FQGTGA. The CDR3 loop is CASSLNPPLAGGQGNIQYF. Written as DNA, the CDR3 is TGTGCCAGCAGCTTAAATCCTCCGCTAGCGGGGGGGCAGGGAAACATTCAGTACTTC.

The V and J genes are TRBV9 and TRBJ2-1; D perhaps matches TRBD2 (5 bases). Trimming shortened V by 2 bases and J by 5 bases, and 11 bases separated the two germline ends. Germline V gives CDR1 SGDLS, CDR2 YYNGEE. The CDR3 has 14 residues. The DNA for the CDR3 is TGTGCCAGCAGCGTGCTGGTCGGGAACAATGAGCAGTTCTTC. This translates into CASSVLVGNNEQFF.

The chain couples TRBV11-3 to TRBJ2-1; 10 bases align to TRBD2. The V gene's germline CDR1 is SGHNT and CDR2 YENEEA. The CDR3 is 15 amino acids. V shed 5 bases, J shed 6 bases, and the junction held 7 bases outside the gene matches. CDR3 sequence: CASSNTAGGLNEQFF. For the CDR3, the DNA is TGTGCCAGCAGCAACACAGCGGGGGGGCTCAATGAGCAGTTCTTC.

The chain is built from TRBV5-1 and TRBJ2-5; 7 bases line up with TRBD1. Germline V gene lookup returns CDR1 SGHRS and CDR2 YFSETQ. This CDR3 spans 15 amino acids. Trimming took 4 bases from V and 1 from J; bases not matched to a gene: 7. The DNA of the CDR3 is TGCGCCAGCAGCCCGCGGACAGGTATCCAAGAGACCCAGTACTTC. Translation: CASSPRTGIQETQYF.

The chain carries TRBV5-1 and TRBJ1-6; 9 positions agree with TRBD1. Germline V gene sequence: CDR1 SGHRS, CDR2 YFSETQ. This CDR3 has 13 residues. The V and J ends lost 3 bases and 12 bases, in that order; junction bases with no gene match: 4. CDR3 sequence: CASSWEGQGPLHF. Written as DNA, the CDR3 is TGCGCCAGCAGCTGGGAGGGACAGGGACCCCTCCACTTT.

This sequence joins TRBV30 and TRBJ1-1; D gene unclear. Looked up from germline, CDR1 is GTSNPN and CDR2 is SVGIG (reference sequence). The CDR3 runs 12 residues. V shed 1 base and J shed 11 bases, with 14 bases lying between them. This CDR3 reads CAWSASSVEAFF. CDR3 DNA sequence: TGTGCCTGGAGTGCCTCGTCGGTGGAGGCTTTCTTT. Filled out from reference TRBV30 and TRBJ1-1, the complete variable domain reads SQTIHQWPATLVQPVGSPLSLECTVEGTSNPNLYWYRQAAGRGLQLLFYSVGIGQISSEVPQNLSASRPQDRQFILSSKKLLLSDSGFYLCAWSASSVEAFFGQGTRLTVV.

There are a few counts of this clone. The genes are TRBV19 and TRBJ1-1, with D possibly being TRBD1 (6 bases). CDR3 length equals 13 residues. V lost 7 bases and J lost 3, with 12 bases in between. Germline V gene sequence: CDR1 LNHDA, CDR2 SQIVND (reference sequence). DNA for the CDR3: TGTGCCAGTAATCGCAGGGGTGACACTGAAGCTTTCTTT. Translating gives CASNRRGDTEAFF.

The rearrangement joins TRBV5-6 to TRBJ1-4; possible D gene TRBD1, 6 bases. The CDR3 contains 14 residues. CDR1 is SGHDT and CDR2 is YYEEEE in the germline V gene. V was pared by 4 bases and J by 5 bases, with 12 bases between. The CDR3 DNA follows: TGTGCCAGCAGCGAATACAGGGTGAATGAAAAACTGTTTTTT. Translated, it gives CASSEYRVNEKLFF.

The rearrangement links TRBV6-1 to TRBJ2-7; 7 bases line up with TRBD1. This CDR3 has 16 amino acids. The junction had 9 bases not matched to a gene; V was cut back by 4 bases and J by 0 bases. Germline V gene data show CDR1 as MNHNS and CDR2 as SASEGT. The CDR3 nucleotides are TGTGCCAGCAGTGGGGGGACAGCCAAAGGCTCCTACGAGCAGTACTTC. Translation: CASSGGTAKGSYEQYF.

The CDR3 region has the DNA TGCGCCAGCAGCCAAGTTAACCTAGTCAGCACAGATACGCAGTATTTT. Translation: CASSQVNLVSTDTQYF. The V gene is TRBV4-1, the J gene TRBJ2-3; D is unresolved. Looked up from germline, CDR1 is MGHRA and CDR2 is YSYEKL. CDR3 length: 16 amino acids. V was pared by 1 base and J by 0 bases, with 11 bases between.

V usage is TRBV4-3 and J usage is TRBJ1-2, with TRBD1 matching 7 bases. Germline V gives CDR1 LGHNA, CDR2 YSLEER. This CDR3 has 14 amino acids. The V segment lost 1 base and the J segment 7 bases; nucleotides outside the gene matches: 6. The CDR3 nucleotides read TGCGCCAGCAGCCAAGCCCGGACAGGCGGTGGCTACACCTTC. This translates into CASSQARTGGGYTF.

The gene calls are TRBV7-9 and TRBJ2-5, with TRBD1 matching 8 bases. The CDR3 extends over 16 amino acids. Germline V lookup: CDR1 SEHNR, CDR2 FQNEAQ (reference sequence). Losses at the gene ends were 5 bases for V and 5 bases for J; bases not matched to a gene: 13. In DNA form, the CDR3 reads TGTGCCAGCAGCCCAGGGGGCGGGACAGTCGAGGAGACCCAGTACTTC. This translates into CASSPGGGTVEETQYF.

The V and J genes are TRBV25-1 and TRBJ2-1; TRBD2 matches 11 bases. Germline loops: CDR1 MGHDK, CDR2 SYGVNS. Losses at the gene ends were 6 bases for V and 2 bases for J; bases not matched to a gene: 6. The CDR3 runs to 16 residues. In DNA form, the CDR3 reads TGTGCCAGCAGCCCCCGACTAGCGGGGACCTACAATGAGCAGTTCTTC. This translates into CASSPRLAGTYNEQFF.

CDR3 in DNA: TGTGCCAGCAGCTTACAGGGGACGGAGACCCAGTACTTC. Its translation: CASSLQGTETQYF. V gene TRBV7-2 combines with J gene TRBJ2-5, with a tentative D call TRBD1 (6 bases). CDR1 and CDR2 (germline): SGHTA, FQGNSA. Trimming shortened V by 2 bases and J by 5 bases, and 9 bases separated the two germline ends. The CDR3 has 13 amino acids.

The rearrangement links TRBV7-3 to TRBJ2-2; TRBD1 agrees at 9 bases. CDR3 length equals 16 residues. Unmatched junction bases numbered 4, after V lost 5 bases and J lost 0 bases. CDR1 is SGHTA and CDR2 is FQGTGA in the germline V gene. For the CDR3, the DNA is TGTGCCAGCAGCCTACAGGGGGCCGCGAACACCGGGGAGCTGTTTTTT. Its translation: CASSLQGAANTGELFF.

The chain links TRBV4-1 to TRBJ1-1; a possible D gene is TRBD1 (5 bases). CDR1 and CDR2 (germline): MGHRA, YSYEKL. V lost 6 bases and J 4 bases, leaving 15 bases between the germline ends. The CDR3 has 14 residues. The CDR3 protein is CASSIGTVGTEAFF. DNA of the CDR3: TGCGCCAGCAGTATCGGGACTGTGGGCACTGAAGCTTTCTTT.

This clone was recorded once. The chain is built from TRBV14 and TRBJ2-5, with 7 bases that match TRBD2. This CDR3 region has 16 residues. The V gene end was trimmed by 0 bases and the J gene end by 4 bases; junction bases not matched to a gene: 8. Germline CDR1 reads SGHDN; CDR2 reads FVKESK. CDR3 nucleotides: TGTGCCAGCAGCCAAGATATAGCGGGCCCCAGAGAGACCCAGTACTTC. This sequence encodes CASSQDIAGPRETQYF. The entire variable domain, with the rest obtained from reference TRBV14 and TRBJ2-5, is as follows: EAGVTQFPSHSVIEKGQTVTLRCDPISGHDNLYWYRRVMGKEIKFLLHFVKESKQDESGMPNNRFLAERTGGTYSTLKVQPAELEDSGVYFCASSQDIAGPRETQYFGPGTRLLVL.

The J gene is TRBJ2-7, the V gene TRBV5-1, with 9 nucleotides matching TRBD1. The CDR3 totals 15 residues. V lost 4 bases to trimming and J lost 4 bases; unmatched junction nucleotides: 9. Germline V lookup: CDR1 SGHRS, CDR2 YFSETQ. The CDR3 nucleotides are TGCGCCAGCAGCCGGACAGGGGACTTTGATTACGAGCAGTACTTC. It is translated as CASSRTGDFDYEQYF.

CDR3 region: CASRQGSSYEQYF. The CDR3 nucleotides read TGCGCCAGCAGACAGGGTTCGAGCTACGAGCAGTACTTC. The chain combines TRBV10-2 with TRBJ2-7, with TRBD1 as a possible D gene (6 bases). The ends were cut back, 6 bases at V and 3 bases at J, with 12 bases in the middle. Germline V gene data show CDR1 as WSHSY and CDR2 as SAAADI. The CDR3 runs 13 residues.